These 25 T cell receptor beta chains were sequenced from one sample in a study of T cells in Graves' hyperthyroidism and ophthalmopathy. Amplification targeted TCR beta CDR3 regions from RNA transcripts. HTBI primers were employed in a first-round RT-PCR of the TCR CDR3. TCRdb passed the multiplex PCR reads through MiXCR, listing each CDR3 protein once. The sample yields around 280,000 distinct CDR3 sequences, roughly an eighth seen once. The sequenced material came from blood. All receptors come from a woman aged 40 to 55 with Graves' hyperthyroidism.

V and J are TRBV7-3 and TRBJ2-7; 8 nucleotides agree with TRBD1. After removal of 0 bases from V and 3 bases from J, the junction contained 1 base not matched to a gene. Germline V CDR1 and CDR2: SGHTA, FQGTGA. The CDR3 totals 14 residues. The CDR3 DNA reads TGTGCCAGCAGCTTAACCGGGACAGGCTACGAGCAGTACTTC. This encodes CASSLTGTGYEQYF.

This chain joins TRBV6-5 and TRBJ1-3; tentative D call: TRBD1 (6 bases). CDR3 size: 15 residues. The V end lost 2 bases, the J end lost 8 bases, and 16 bases lay between the germline ends. Germline CDR1 is MNHEY and CDR2 is SVGAGI. CDR3 sequence reads: CASSYSRGEGDTIYF. For the CDR3, the DNA is TGTGCCAGCAGTTACAGCAGGGGCGAAGGTGACACCATATATTTT.

This clonotype has ten or more counts. The rearrangement uses TRBV2 and TRBJ2-7; 11 nucleotides align to TRBD2. V gave up 2 bases and J gave up 6 bases; unmatched junction bases: 6. Germline V CDR1 and CDR2: SNHLY, FYNNEI. The CDR3 is 15 residues long. The CDR3 DNA follows: TGTGCCAGCAGTGAAATTGGACTAGCGGGCTGCGAGCAGTACTTC. It codes for CASSEIGLAGCEQYF.

This clonotype was seen ten or more times. The chain has TRBV20-1 and TRBJ2-1, with 9 bases fitting TRBD1. The V segment lost 6 bases and the J segment 4 bases; nucleotides outside the gene matches: 7. There are 14 residues in the CDR3. Per germline, CDR1 DFQATT and CDR2 SNEGSKA (reference sequence). The CDR3, as DNA: TGCAGTGCCACGGGACAGGGAAGGTACAATGAGCAGTTCTTC. Its translation is CSATGQGRYNEQFF.

This clonotype came up many times. The CDR3 region is CSVDRGDGYEQYF. The CDR3 DNA reads as TGCAGCGTTGATCGGGGTGATGGCTACGAGCAGTACTTC. J is TRBJ2-7 and V is TRBV29-1; D possibly corresponds to TRBD2 (5 bases). The length of the CDR3 is 13 residues. Germline V CDR1 and CDR2: SQVTM, ANQGSEA. The V end lost 3 bases, the J end lost 3 bases, and 12 bases lay between the germline ends.

This sequence joins TRBV27 and TRBJ1-5; TRBD1 agrees at 7 bases. With 6 bases clipped from V and 3 bases from J, the junction kept 8 bases outside the gene matches. Germline V CDR1 and CDR2: MNHEY, SMNVEV (reference sequence). This CDR3 region has 15 residues. The CDR3 loop reads CASRSGGDHNQPQHF. CDR3 nucleotides: TGTGCCAGCAGATCAGGGGGTGATCACAATCAGCCCCAGCATTTT.

This clonotype appeared many times. The chain uses TRBV28 and TRBJ2-6; no clear D gene. Germline values: CDR1 MDHEN, CDR2 SYDVKM. Trimming left V 6 bases short and J 0 bases short, with 12 bases between. The CDR3 consists of 16 residues. The CDR3 loop reads CASSRHSSSGANVLTF. The CDR3 region has the DNA TGTGCCAGCAGCCGACACAGCAGCTCTGGGGCCAACGTCCTGACTTTC.

This clonotype was seen only a few times. This chain links TRBV16 with TRBJ2-4, with D possibly matching TRBD1 (6 bases). V dropped 3 bases and J dropped 3 bases, with 12 bases sitting between them. The CDR3 sequence is 15 residues long. CDR1 is KGHSY and CDR2 is FQNENV in the germline V gene. CDR3 sequence reads: CASSQQGIGKNIQYF. The CDR3 DNA follows: TGTGCCAGCAGCCAGCAGGGGATCGGCAAAAACATTCAGTACTTC.

This clonotype was observed a few times. V is TRBV4-1 and J is TRBJ1-1; D perhaps matches TRBD1 (6 bases). Germline V gene lookup returns CDR1 MGHRA and CDR2 YSYEKL. Deletions cut 0 bases from V and 0 bases from J, with 20 bases between. CDR3 length: 19 residues. CDR3: CASSQDFLIAQGMNTEAFF. DNA for the CDR3: TGCGCCAGCAGCCAAGATTTTCTAATCGCACAGGGTATGAACACTGAAGCTTTCTTT.

Ten or more counts support this clonotype. The CDR3 region has the DNA TGTGCCAGCAGCCCCGACTGGTACAATGAGCAGTTCTTC. Its translation is CASSPDWYNEQFF. The gene calls are TRBV6-1 and TRBJ2-1; D is ambiguous. CDR1 is MNHNS and CDR2 is SASEGT in the germline V gene. This CDR3 is built from 13 residues. Deletions cut 6 bases from V and 4 bases from J, with 10 bases between.

This clonotype was observed at least ten times. The chain employs TRBV28 and TRBJ2-7, with 11 bases that match TRBD1. Germline V CDR1 and CDR2: MDHEN, SYDVKM. Germline trimming cut 5 bases from V and 5 bases from J; bases unmatched to any gene: 2. The CDR3 is 13 amino acids. CDR3 nucleotides: TGTGCCAGCAGTCGGACAGGGGGCGACGAGCAGTACTTC. Translated, it gives CASSRTGGDEQYF.

A single count supports this clonotype. An end of the junction does not agree with germline; a read error may underlie this. This chain joins TRBV12-3 or TRBV12-4 and TRBJ1-5; D ambiguous. The CDR3 contains 16 residues. The CDR3 nucleotides are TGTGTCAGCAGTTTGCAAGACCCTCTCCTTAATCAGCCCCAGCATTTT. Protein sequence: CVSSLQDPLLNQPQHF.

This clonotype was recorded many times. V is TRBV6-1 and J is TRBJ2-1, with D maybe TRBD2 (6 bases). Deletions cut 10 bases from V and 0 bases from J, with 16 bases between. The CDR3 covers 15 residues. Germline CDR1 is MNHNS and CDR2 is SASEGT. CDR3 in DNA: TGTGCCACCAGGCCTAGCGCGAGCTCCTACAATGAGCAGTTCTTC. Translation: CATRPSASSYNEQFF.

This rearrangement joins TRBV6-1 to TRBJ2-1; TRBD2 aligns across 9 bases. V lost 3 bases, J lost 4 bases, and 7 bases stayed unmatched. This CDR3 spans 16 amino acids. Germline V CDR1 and CDR2: MNHNS, SASEGT. CDR3 sequence reads: CASSEFGTSSYNEQFF. CDR3 bases: TGTGCCAGCAGTGAGTTCGGGACTAGCAGTTACAATGAGCAGTTCTTC.

The table lists this clonotype with many counts. This chain connects TRBV25-1 to TRBJ2-7, with unresolved D. Looked up from germline, CDR1 is MGHDK and CDR2 is SYGVNS. This CDR3 is 14 amino acids long. Trimming shortened V by 5 bases and J by 3 bases, and 14 bases separated the two germline ends. CDR3 nucleotide sequence: TGTGCCAGCAGTTCAAAGGACCTGGGCTACGAGCAGTACTTC. This sequence encodes CASSSKDLGYEQYF.

In this sample, this clonotype turned up many times. V and J are TRBV27 and TRBJ2-5; D is unresolved. Trimming pared 9 bases from V and 7 bases from J, leaving 12 bases between. Germline V gene lookup returns CDR1 MNHEY and CDR2 SMNVEV (reference sequence). CDR3 length equals 11 residues. CDR3 in DNA: TGTGCCAGTGAGGCCTTGGGGACCCAGTACTTC. This gives the protein CASEALGTQYF.

This clonotype was recorded many times. V gene TRBV6-1 combines with J gene TRBJ2-1; D gene uncertain. The CDR3 spans 15 residues. Trimming removed 1 base from V and 3 bases from J, with 10 bases in between. Germline values: CDR1 MNHNS, CDR2 SASEGT. The DNA for the CDR3 is TGTGCCAGCAGTGAAGGGTCAGCCTTCTACAATGAGCAGTTCTTC. Translation: CASSEGSAFYNEQFF.

Details on this clonotype: This may be a read error, as it is one base from a much larger clone. The chain employs TRBV6-5 and TRBJ2-7; 9 bases fit TRBD1. Germline CDR1 and CDR2: MNHEY and SVGAGI. The V segment lost 4 bases and the J segment 9 bases; nucleotides outside the gene matches: 13. This CDR3 has 15 residues. The CDR3 sequence: CASSSPGQGTHGQYF. CDR3 coding DNA: TGTGCCAGCAGTTCACCGGGACAGGGTACCCACGGGCAGTACTTC.

This clonotype was counted many times. The V call is TRBV20-1, the J call TRBJ1-1; D call uncertain. The germline V gene encodes CDR1 DFQATT and CDR2 SNEGSKA (reference sequence). This CDR3 has 14 residues. Trimming shortened V by 3 bases and J by 1 base, and 12 bases separated the two germline ends. Written as DNA, the CDR3 is TGCAGTGCTAGCTATAAGGGCACGAACACTGAAGCTTTCTTT. This encodes CSASYKGTNTEAFF.

The rearrangement uses TRBV16 and TRBJ1-5; 9 bases fit TRBD1. The V segment lost 4 bases and the J segment 16 bases; nucleotides outside the gene matches: 11. The CDR3 spans 13 residues. CDR1 and CDR2 (germline): KGHSY, FQNENV. The DNA of the CDR3 is TGTGCCAGCAGCCCACAGGGGGCGGGGGTCCCCCATTTT. Protein sequence: CASSPQGAGVPHF.

This clonotype was observed a handful of times. The V call is TRBV19, the J call TRBJ2-1; the match to TRBD2 covers 8 bases. This CDR3 is 15 amino acids long. V was pared by 3 bases and J by 10 bases, with 11 bases of the junction left unmatched. CDR1 and CDR2 from the germline V gene are LNHDA and SQIVND (reference sequence). The CDR3 coding sequence is TGTGCCAGTAGTATCGTGACTAGCGATCCTGGGGAGCAGTTCTTC. Its protein product is CASSIVTSDPGEQFF.

This clonotype was counted at least ten times. This sequence joins TRBV7-2 and TRBJ1-1; D gene uncertain. Germline V CDR1 and CDR2: SGHTA, FQGNSA. V was cut by 7 bases and J by 0 bases, with 12 bases left in between. The CDR3 has 14 amino acids. The CDR3 DNA reads as TGTGCCAGCACGCATTTTAGGCTGAACACTGAAGCTTTCTTT. Translation gives CASTHFRLNTEAFF.

Only a few counts were recorded for this clonotype. The V call is TRBV7-3, the J call TRBJ1-2; D gene uncertain. Trimming removed 0 bases at V and 8 bases at J, with 19 bases between. The CDR3 loop spans 16 amino acids. Germline CDR1 reads SGHTA; CDR2 reads FQGTGA. CDR3 loop: CASSLTYKPAQAGYTF. The CDR3, as DNA: TGTGCCAGCAGCTTAACGTATAAGCCAGCCCAGGCGGGCTACACCTTC.

This clonotype was seen at least ten times. This chain connects TRBV7-9 to TRBJ2-1; D not resolved. V was pared by 1 base and J by 8 bases, with 3 bases between. Germline CDR1 and CDR2: SEHNR and FQNEAQ (reference sequence). The CDR3 totals 11 residues. This CDR3 reads CASSLVDEQFF. As DNA, the CDR3 is TGTGCCAGCAGCTTAGTAGATGAGCAGTTCTTC.

This rearrangement joins TRBV6-9 to TRBJ2-6, with TRBD2 matching over 7 bases. The germline CDR1 and CDR2 sequences are MNHGY and SVAAGI. The CDR3 length is 15 residues. Unmatched junction bases numbered 1, after V lost 3 bases and J lost 2 bases. The CDR3 is CASSYAGAGANVLTF. DNA of the CDR3: TGTGCCAGCAGTTACGCGGGAGCTGGGGCCAACGTCCTGACTTTC.